These 13 T cell receptor beta chains were all obtained from the same sample, sequenced in a study of shared clonotypes between healthy human individuals. Clones were read by immunoSEQ multiplex PCR, and TCRdb kept only the in-frame ones, dropping some. Here the sample spans around 510,000 clones, about 80% being singletons. Sequencing input: PBMCs. These receptors all stem from a woman between 40 and 55 years old in good health. Some clones in this sample may be carry-over from other donors' samples.

The rearrangement uses TRBV4-3 and TRBJ2-7, with D unresolved. Trimming cost V 4 bases and J 2 bases, with 9 bases left between them. The CDR3 covers 13 residues. Per germline, CDR1 LGHNA and CDR2 YSLEER. The CDR3 is CASSRGRAYEQYF. CDR3 in DNA: TGCGCCAGCAGCCGAGGACGCGCCTACGAGCAGTACTTC.

There are a few counts of this clone. A read error is likely here: a far larger clone is one base away. The same CDR3 also results from other DNA sequences found in this sample. The genes are TRBV30 and TRBJ1-1; D remains ambiguous. The CDR3 runs 12 residues. V lost 3 bases and J lost 1, with 6 bases in between. CDR1 and CDR2 from the germline V gene are GTSNPN and SVGIG (reference sequence). CDR3 DNA sequence: TGTGCCTGGAGATCGGAGAACACTGAAGCTTTCTTT. This encodes CAWRSENTEAFF.

The gene calls are TRBV21-1 and TRBJ2-1; the table's D call TRBD2 went unverified against the DNA. TRBV21-1 is noted as a pseudogene. This CDR3 is built from 18 residues. CDR3 protein: CASSIPPTSGSKRHEQFF. The CDR3 bases are TGTGCCAGCAGCATCCCTCCAACTAGCGGGAGTAAGCGTCATGAGCAGTTCTTC.

V gene TRBV2 combines with J gene TRBJ2-1; no clear D. From germline, CDR1 is SNHLY and CDR2 FYNNEI. The CDR3 has 12 residues. V lost 8 bases and J 0 bases, leaving 5 bases between the germline ends. CDR3 nucleotides: TGTGCCAGCGTACCCTCCTACAATGAGCAGTTCTTC. Protein: CASVPSYNEQFF.

This sequence joins TRBV7-2 and TRBJ1-2, with D possibly matching TRBD1 (5 bases). V was trimmed by 3 bases and J by 8 bases, leaving 7 bases between them. The CDR3 runs to 11 residues. From germline, CDR1 is SGHTA and CDR2 FQGNSA. The CDR3 is CASSFRAGYTF. CDR3 nucleotide sequence: TGTGCCAGCAGCTTCAGGGCAGGCTACACCTTC.

The chain recombines TRBV4-1 with TRBJ2-1; 9 nucleotides match TRBD2. The ends lost 1 base at V and 9 bases at J; junction bases unmatched: 13. CDR3 length equals 17 residues. Germline V lookup: CDR1 MGHRA, CDR2 YSYEKL. The CDR3 nucleotides read TGCGCCAGCAGCCAAGTGGATCTGGGACTAGCTACCGGTGAGCAGTTCTTC. Residues: CASSQVDLGLATGEQFF.

The gene calls are TRBV27 and TRBJ2-5; 8 bases align to TRBD2. Germline CDR1 MNHEY, CDR2 SMNVEV (reference sequence). This CDR3 has 16 amino acids. Trimming at V came to 7 bases and at J to 4 bases, leaving 14 bases not matched to a gene. CDR3: CASKLYIGAGAETQYF. Here the CDR3 DNA reads TGTGCCAGCAAGTTGTACATCGGAGCGGGAGCAGAGACCCAGTACTTC.

This chain uses TRBV28 with TRBJ1-5, with TRBD1 matching over 7 bases. Germline values: CDR1 MDHEN, CDR2 SYDVKM. The CDR3 has 18 amino acids. With 4 bases clipped from V and 0 bases from J, the junction kept 12 bases outside the gene matches. The CDR3 DNA reads TGTGCCAGCAGTTCTCGATCCGGGACAGCTTATAGCAATCAGCCCCAGCATTTT. This sequence encodes CASSSRSGTAYSNQPQHF.

The chain employs TRBV19 and TRBJ2-1; D gene uncertain. V shed 5 bases and J shed 0 bases, with 11 bases lying between them. The CDR3 extends over 15 amino acids. CDR1 and CDR2 (germline): LNHDA, SQIVND (reference sequence). This chain's CDR3 is CASSRVPPSYNEQFF. The CDR3 DNA reads TGTGCCAGTAGTCGGGTTCCACCCTCCTACAATGAGCAGTTCTTC.

This chain uses TRBV4-1 with TRBJ1-2; D might be TRBD1 (5 bases). V gave up 4 bases and J gave up 2 bases, with 5 bases separating them. The CDR3 sequence is 12 residues long. Germline V gene sequence: CDR1 MGHRA, CDR2 YSYEKL. Here the CDR3 DNA reads TGCGCCAGCAGCCGGGACAACTATGGCTACACCTTC. This gives the protein CASSRDNYGYTF.

In this sample, this clone turned up once. CDR3 nucleotide sequence: TGCGCCAGCAGTGAGCGCGGAGTCCCCTACAATGAGCAGTTCTTC. It codes for CASSERGVPYNEQFF. The V gene is TRBV10-1, the J gene TRBJ2-1; D not certain. Trimming removed 2 bases from V and 2 bases from J, with 10 bases in between. This CDR3 region has 15 residues. CDR1 is WNHNN, CDR2 SYGVQD, per germline (reference sequence).

This clone was recorded only once. The chain recombines TRBV27 with TRBJ2-1; weak D call: TRBD1 (6 bases). The V end was cut by 6 bases, the J end by 5 bases, with 11 bases between. The CDR3 extends over 13 amino acids. The V gene's germline CDR1 is MNHEY and CDR2 SMNVEV (reference sequence). The CDR3 loop reads CASRDRNNNEQFF. The DNA for the CDR3 is TGTGCCAGCAGAGACAGGAATAACAATGAGCAGTTCTTC.

The rearrangement links TRBV27 to TRBJ2-4; 8 bases are a match to TRBD1. The CDR3 consists of 15 residues. Germline V gives CDR1 MNHEY, CDR2 SMNVEV (reference sequence). V dropped 5 bases and J dropped 6; count of bases not matched to a gene: 9. The CDR3 DNA reads TGTGCCAGCAGTCGAACCCCGGACAGGGTAAACATTCAGTACTTC. Translation gives CASSRTPDRVNIQYF.